The 20 T cell receptor beta chains reported below all come from one sample, sequenced in a study of T cells in women clearing cervical HPV infection. The table came from immunoSEQ multiplex PCR; TCRdb's copy has only in-frame clones and leaves some out. The sample's table shows 40,000 or so clones. Sample: blood buffy coat. The receptors were gathered from a woman aged 18 to 69 with a cervical HPV16 infection that either progressed to CIN3+ or cleared (not recorded which).

A remark on this clone: With the read ending 3 residues before the CDR3 end, the germline J gene is used to fill in that end. V and J are TRBV4-2 and TRBJ1-2; the D is unclear. Trimming took 2 bases from V and 1 from J, leaving 11 bases between them. Germline V gene lookup returns CDR1 LGHNA and CDR2 YNFKEQ. The CDR3 has 15 amino acids. CDR3 bases read: TGTGCCAGCAGCCAACCAACCGGGGTTAACTATGGC. It yields the protein CASSQPTGVNYG. The CDR3 in its entirety is CASSQPTGVNYGYTF.

A remark on this clone: The DNA ends 3 residues before the CDR3 does, and the rest of the CDR3 is filled in from the germline J gene. The rearrangement links TRBV28 to TRBJ2-1; tentatively, D is TRBD2 (6 bases). V lost 5 bases and J 6 bases, leaving 8 bases between the germline ends. Germline CDR1 reads MDHEN; CDR2 reads SYDVKM. The CDR3 is 12 amino acids. Incomplete CDR3 DNA: TGTGCCAGCAGTCGGGGGATCAATGAG. Translated, it gives CASSRGINE. The entire CDR3 protein is CASSRGINEQFF.

Partial CDR3 DNA: TGTGCCAGTAGTATATCCCATAGCCGGGGGAGCTCCTACGAG. Translation gives CASSISHSRGSSYE. The whole CDR3 sequence is CASSISHSRGSSYEQYF. V usage is TRBV19 and J usage is TRBJ2-7, with D perhaps TRBD2 (6 bases). The read comes to an end 3 residues before the CDR3 does, leaving the germline J gene to fill in the end. Germline CDR1 is LNHDA and CDR2 is SQIVND (reference sequence). The CDR3 is 17 residues long. Trimming stripped 2 bases from V and 0 bases from J, with 17 bases between.

The CDR3 reads CSAPGDFQETQYF. The part of the CDR3 DNA that was read is TGCAGTGCTCCGGGGGACTTTCAAGAGACC. This chain joins TRBV20-1 and TRBJ2-5, with D possibly matching TRBD2 (6 bases). Read data end 3 residues before the CDR3 end; the end is taken from the germline J gene. The CDR3 sequence is 13 residues long. Trimming removed 5 bases from V and 2 bases from J, with 12 bases in between. Germline V gene lookup returns CDR1 DFQATT and CDR2 SNEGSKA (reference sequence).

Comments on this clone: The CDR3 is cut off 3 residues early in the read; its end comes from the germline J gene. This chain links TRBV5-1 with TRBJ2-5; TRBD1 matches 7 bases. Trimming at V came to 4 bases and at J to 1 base, leaving 4 bases not matched to a gene. Looked up from germline, CDR1 is SGHRS and CDR2 is YFSETQ. The CDR3 has 14 residues. CDR3 DNA, as far as it was read: TGCGCCAGCAGCACCGGGACAGCCCAAGAGACC. Its translation is CASSTGTAQET. In full, the CDR3 reads CASSTGTAQETQYF. Full variable domain (remainder filled in from reference TRBV5-1 and TRBJ2-5): KAGVTQTPRYLIKTRGQQVTLSCSPISGHRSVSWYQQTPGQGLQFLFEYFSETQRNKGNFPGRFSGRQFSNSRSEMNVSTLELGDSALYLCASSTGTAQETQYFGPGTRLLVL.

Turning to this clone: Read sequence stops 3 residues before the CDR3 end, and the germline J gene provides the missing end. The gene calls are TRBV7-2 and TRBJ2-5; D call uncertain. Germline CDR1 SGHTA, CDR2 FQGNSA. Trimming cost V 1 base and J 1 base, with 7 bases left between them. The CDR3 sequence is 14 residues long. The CDR3 here is CASSLEPGQETQYF. The CDR3 bases that were read are TGTGCCAGCAGCTTAGAGCCTGGCCAAGAGACC.

To note about this clone: The CDR3 end falls 3 residues outside the read, so it is completed with the germline J gene. The rearrangement links TRBV28 to TRBJ2-3, with D perhaps TRBD1 (6 bases). V gave up 4 bases and J gave up 7 bases, with 12 bases separating them. This CDR3 has 13 amino acids. Germline V lookup: CDR1 MDHEN, CDR2 SYDVKM. CDR3 residues: CASSYRGGNTQYF. Partial CDR3 DNA: TGTGCCAGCAGTTACCGAGGGGGAAATACG.

CDR3 residues: CAWTDSSYEQYF. The CDR3 DNA, read in part, is TGTGCCTGGACAGACAGTTCATACGAG. The chain combines TRBV30 with TRBJ2-7; tentatively, D is TRBD1 (5 bases). The read falls 3 residues short of the CDR3 end, and the missing part is taken from the germline J gene. The V and J ends lost 4 bases and 4 bases respectively, with 11 bases between them. Germline assignment: CDR1 GTSNPN and CDR2 SVGIG (reference sequence). The CDR3 contains 12 residues. Variable domain in full (rest from reference TRBV30 and TRBJ2-7): SQTIHQWPATLVQPVGSPLSLECTVEGTSNPNLYWYRQAAGRGLQLLFYSVGIGQISSEVPQNLSASRPQDRQFILSSKKLLLSDSGFYLCAWTDSSYEQYFGPGTRLTVT.

Note on this clone: Read data end 3 residues before the CDR3 end; the end is taken from the germline J gene. The chain couples TRBV5-5 to TRBJ1-6; no clear D gene. CDR3 size: 14 residues. V gave up 1 base and J gave up 10 bases, with 12 bases separating them. Germline loops: CDR1 SGHKS, CDR2 YYEKEE (reference sequence). CDR3 DNA (partial): TGTGCCAGCAGCTTGAGTGGGCCCGCCTCACCC. Translating it yields CASSLSGPASP. The complete CDR3 protein is CASSLSGPASPLHF.

CDR3 DNA, as far as it was read: TGTGCCTGGAGTCGTATTCCGGGACAGGGGGCCACTGGT. Translating it yields CAWSRIPGQGATG. The full CDR3 protein reads CAWSRIPGQGATGQYF. The chain links TRBV30 to TRBJ2-4; TRBD1 matches 12 bases. The read ends 3 residues early relative to the CDR3; the germline J gene fills the gap. This CDR3 comprises 16 residues. Per the germline V gene, CDR1 is GTSNPN and CDR2 is SVGIG (reference sequence).

A note on this clone: The observed sequence ends 3 residues before the CDR3 terminus, with the missing tail filled in from the germline J gene. The chain recombines TRBV19 with TRBJ2-4; D unresolved. This CDR3 comprises 14 residues. CDR1 is LNHDA and CDR2 is SQIVND in the germline V gene (reference sequence). CDR3 protein: CASSIPGTGSGQYF. CDR3 DNA, as far as it was read: TGTGCCAGTAGTATTCCAGGAACCGGCTCTGGT.

As to this clone: From the germline J gene comes the end of the CDR3, since the read stops 3 residues before it. The rearrangement uses TRBV7-9 and TRBJ2-7; D not resolved. The CDR3 covers 13 residues. Germline CDR1 and CDR2: SEHNR and FQNEAQ (reference sequence). Trimming stripped 0 bases from V and 5 bases from J, with 8 bases between. The sequenced CDR3 bases are TGTGCCAGCAGCTTAGCCCCGAGCCACGAG. As protein: CASSLAPSHE. The whole CDR3 sequence is CASSLAPSHEQYF.

As to this clone: The CDR3 end is not reached by the read, which stops 3 residues before it; the germline J gene fills it in. The genes are TRBV7-3 and TRBJ2-7, with 8 bases that match TRBD1. With V trimmed by 6 bases and J by 0 bases, 7 bases remained unmatched. CDR1 is SGHTA and CDR2 is FQGTGA in the germline V gene. The CDR3 loop spans 15 amino acids. CDR3 protein: CASSFGQGISYEQYF. The part of the CDR3 DNA that was read is TGTGCCAGCAGTTTCGGACAGGGAATCTCCTACGAG.

The CDR3 DNA, read in part, is TGTGCCAGTAGTAACGGCGGCGCAGATACC. This translates into CASSNGGADT. The full CDR3 protein reads CASSNGGADTYTF. This sequence joins TRBV19 and TRBJ1-2; D unresolved. The missing CDR3 end, 3 residues past where the read stops, is filled in from the germline J gene. CDR1 is LNHDA and CDR2 is SQIVND in the germline V gene (reference sequence). This CDR3 has 13 residues.

This chain's CDR3 is CASSPPGQGNQPQHF. Partial CDR3 DNA: TGTGCCAGCTCACCCCCGGGACAGGGGAATCAGCCC. The V gene is TRBV18, the J gene TRBJ1-5; 10 nucleotides match TRBD1. The CDR3 goes on 3 residues after the read ends, and that part is filled in from the germline J gene. The ends lost 3 bases at V and 4 bases at J; junction bases unmatched: 3. Germline loops: CDR1 KGHSH, CDR2 LQKENI. The CDR3 totals 15 residues.

In the case of this clone: The read comes to an end 3 residues before the CDR3 does, leaving the germline J gene to fill in the end. The chain combines TRBV30 with TRBJ2-7; 9 bases align to TRBD1. The CDR3 runs 13 residues. J was trimmed by 3 bases and V by 2 bases; bases with no gene match: 2. Germline V gene data show CDR1 as GTSNPN and CDR2 as SVGIG (reference sequence). The CDR3 reads CAWSTGQGYEQYF. The CDR3 bases that were read are TGTGCCTGGAGTACGGGACAGGGCTACGAG. Full variable domain (remainder filled in from reference TRBV30 and TRBJ2-7): SQTIHQWPATLVQPVGSPLSLECTVEGTSNPNLYWYRQAAGRGLQLLFYSVGIGQISSEVPQNLSASRPQDRQFILSSKKLLLSDSGFYLCAWSTGQGYEQYFGPGTRLTVT.

As for this clone: The CDR3 is cut off 3 residues early in the read; its end comes from the germline J gene. The chain uses TRBV30 and TRBJ2-1, with a tentative D call TRBD2 (7 bases). CDR3 length: 14 amino acids. From germline, CDR1 is GTSNPN and CDR2 SVGIG (reference sequence). Deletions cut 0 bases from V and 7 bases from J, with 13 bases between. The covered CDR3 bases are TGTGCCTGGAGTGTCGGGGGGCATTCGAATGAG. Translation gives CAWSVGGHSNE. The entire CDR3 protein is CAWSVGGHSNEQFF.

Concerning this clone itself: The read stops 3 residues short of the end of the CDR3; the missing end is completed from the germline J gene. This chain connects TRBV20-1 to TRBJ2-2; D not resolved. Per germline, CDR1 DFQATT and CDR2 SNEGSKA (reference sequence). Trimming cost V 0 bases and J 6 bases, with 11 bases left between them. The CDR3 sequence is 14 residues long. The CDR3 sequence is CSAREASRAGELFF. The covered CDR3 bases are TGCAGTGCTAGAGAGGCGAGCCGGGCCGGGGAG.

A remark on this clone: The read ends 3 residues shy of where the CDR3 ends; the end is completed using the germline J gene. This sequence joins TRBV5-4 and TRBJ1-2, with D tentatively TRBD1 (6 bases). CDR3 length: 14 amino acids. V lost 4 bases, J lost 7 bases, and 17 bases lay in between. The V gene's germline CDR1 is SGHNT and CDR2 YYREEE (reference sequence). The DNA read from the CDR3 is TGTGCCAGCAGCCAGGGTAGCGGGGGCCTTGGC. Translated: CASSQGSGGLG. The entire CDR3 reads CASSQGSGGLGYTF.

The part of the CDR3 DNA that was read is TGTGCCTGGAGTAGCGGCCAGTCCTACGAG. It yields the protein CAWSSGQSYE. The whole CDR3 protein reads CAWSSGQSYEQYF. The rearrangement joins TRBV30 to TRBJ2-7; the D gene is possibly TRBD2 (5 bases). The read comes to an end 3 residues before the CDR3 does, leaving the germline J gene to fill in the end. The V gene's germline CDR1 is GTSNPN and CDR2 SVGIG (reference sequence). V shed 2 bases and J shed 1 base, with 9 bases lying between them. The CDR3 runs 13 residues.